This TCR beta chain was found in a study of CD4+ T cells in melanoma. Notes on the study in general: Neoantigen-specific CD4+ T cells in melanoma reportedly had diverse differentiation states. A reported correlation linked neoantigen-specific CD4+ T cells to CD8+, macrophage and B cell function.

Note on this clone: Its cognate antigen is unknown.

Using immunoSEQ multiplex PCR, the repertoire was profiled, and TCRdb retains in-frame clones only, with some absent. The data show some 120,000 clones, about 92% seen once. The CDR3 consists of 15 residues. V was clipped by 0 bases and J by 7 bases; unmatched bases: 5. The germline CDR1 and CDR2 sequences are SGHNT and YYREEE (reference sequence). The TCR was taken from a human donor with melanoma. The chain links TRBV5-4 to TRBJ2-1; the match to TRBD2 covers 9 bases. The material sequenced was peripheral blood. As DNA, the CDR3 is TGTGCCAGCAGCTTGGTAGCGGGAGTGGCAAATGAGCAGTTCTTC. Protein sequence: CASSLVAGVANEQFF.